The T cell receptor beta chain under discussion was sequenced for a study of blood T cell repertoires in COVID-19. Across the study: T cells, B-cell-depleted T cells, or PBMCs supplied cDNA or gDNA.

This clone turned up a few times. Generated by immunoSEQ multiplex PCR, the TCRdb table keeps only in-frame clones and is missing some. In the table there are over 200,000 clones, approximately 90% of which are singletons. The CDR3 is made up of 13 amino acids. V was shortened by 7 bases and J by 0 bases, with 9 bases between the two germline ends. Germline V CDR1 and CDR2: MNHEY, SVGAGI. Sequencing input: peripheral blood. This clonotype was obtained from a man aged 30-40 years with COVID-19, enrolled during active disease. The genes are TRBV6-5 and TRBJ1-1; maybe TRBD1 (5 bases). CDR3 coding DNA: TGTGCCAGCAACCGGGGGTTGAACACTGAAGCTTTCTTT. It specifies CASNRGLNTEAFF.